These T cell receptor beta chains were read from a single sample in a study of blood T cell repertoires in COVID-19. Assay used: immunoSEQ multiplex PCR; TCRdb lists only in-frame clones, some missing. The sample holds approximately 250,000 clones, about nine tenths seen once. The sample taken for sequencing was PBMCs or T cells enriched from blood (not recorded which). These receptors came from a woman aged 30 to 39 with acute COVID-19. The CDR3 runs from the conserved cysteine through the conserved F or W. D genes are given only for firm matches. Rows give clone size only sometimes, using once, few, many, or a class for an expanded clone.

d_gene: TRBD1
v_gene: TRBV2
j_gene: TRBJ1-1
abundance: NA
CDR3aa: CASIQGVGTEAFF
CDR3nt: TGTGCCAGCATCCAGGGGGTCGGGACTGAAGCTTTCTTT

d_gene: TRBD1
v_gene: TRBV4-3
j_gene: TRBJ1-1
abundance: NA
CDR3aa: CASSQNRGSSTEAFF
CDR3nt: TGCGCCAGCAGCCAAAACAGGGGATCGAGCACTGAAGCTTTCTTT

d_gene: NA
v_gene: TRBV12-3/TRBV12-4
j_gene: TRBJ2-4
abundance: NA
CDR3aa: CASSLGQRDIQYF
CDR3nt: TGTGCCAGCAGTTTGGGACAACGTGACATTCAGTACTTC

d_gene: TRBD2
v_gene: TRBV4-3
j_gene: TRBJ2-1
abundance: NA
CDR3aa: CASSQDRLLAEQFF
CDR3nt: TGCGCCAGCAGCCAAGATCGGCTACTAGCGGAGCAGTTCTTC

d_gene: NA
v_gene: TRBV6-5
j_gene: TRBJ2-7
abundance: NA
CDR3aa: CASKREGREQYF
CDR3nt: TGTGCCAGCAAACGCGAGGGGAGGGAGCAGTACTTC

d_gene: NA
v_gene: TRBV6-5
j_gene: TRBJ1-1
abundance: NA
CDR3aa: CASRATENTEAFF
CDR3nt: TGTGCCAGCAGAGCGACAGAGAACACTGAAGCTTTCTTT

d_gene: NA
v_gene: TRBV28
j_gene: TRBJ1-5
abundance: NA
CDR3aa: CASSSGVPYSNQPQHF
CDR3nt: TGTGCCAGCAGTTCAGGGGTCCCCTATAGCAATCAGCCCCAGCATTTT

d_gene: NA
v_gene: TRBV5-4
j_gene: TRBJ1-3
abundance: NA
CDR3aa: CASSLSGNSGNTIYF
CDR3nt: TGTGCCAGCAGCTTGTCAGGGAACTCTGGAAACACCATATATTTT

d_gene: TRBD2
v_gene: TRBV7-9
j_gene: TRBJ2-7
abundance: NA
CDR3aa: CASSRLAGGNYEQYF
CDR3nt: TGTGCCAGCAGCCGTCTAGCGGGAGGGAACTACGAGCAGTACTTC

d_gene: TRBD2
v_gene: TRBV29-1
j_gene: TRBJ2-1
abundance: once
CDR3aa: CSVQGLAGGETYNEQFF
CDR3nt: TGCAGCGTTCAGGGGCTAGCGGGAGGGGAGACCTACAATGAGCAGTTCTTC

d_gene: NA
v_gene: TRBV24-1
j_gene: TRBJ1-2
abundance: NA
CDR3aa: CATSDLHTTGYTF
CDR3nt: TGTGCCACCAGTGATTTACATACAACTGGCTACACCTTC

d_gene: NA
v_gene: TRBV18
j_gene: TRBJ1-1
abundance: NA
CDR3aa: CASSPPRGGTEAFF
CDR3nt: TGTGCCAGCTCACCACCGCGGGGCGGGACTGAAGCTTTCTTT

d_gene: TRBD2
v_gene: TRBV18
j_gene: TRBJ2-5
abundance: NA
CDR3aa: CASSLAGGTQETQYF
CDR3nt: TGTGCCAGCTCTCTAGCGGGAGGCACCCAAGAGACCCAGTACTTC

d_gene: NA
v_gene: TRBV2
j_gene: TRBJ1-1
abundance: NA
CDR3aa: CASSDAWSHTEAFF
CDR3nt: TGTGCCAGCAGTGACGCCTGGAGTCACACTGAAGCTTTCTTT

d_gene: NA
v_gene: TRBV14
j_gene: TRBJ1-1
abundance: NA
CDR3aa: CASSRTGSRTIEAFF
CDR3nt: TGTGCCAGCAGCCGCACAGGGTCGAGAACAATTGAAGCTTTCTTT

d_gene: TRBD1
v_gene: TRBV4-2
j_gene: TRBJ1-3
abundance: NA
CDR3aa: CASSQTSGGSGNTIYF
CDR3nt: TGTGCCAGCAGCCAAACCTCAGGGGGTTCTGGAAACACCATATATTTT